A selection of T cell receptor beta chains follows, all from one sample in a study of cytomegalovirus exposure and HLA in healthy donors. Repertoires were generated with immunoSEQ multiplex PCR, while TCRdb's copy carries only in-frame clones and drops some. Of about 190,000 clones detected, more than 65% appear once; the ten largest clones hold about 6%. The specimen sequenced was PBMCs. The source of these receptors is a woman in her 30s in good health and CMV-seropositive. CDR3s include the opening cysteine and the closing phenylalanine or tryptophan. The order of the fields is J gene, D gene, V gene, clone size, CDR3 protein, CDR3 DNA. The D gene is left open where the match is weak. Where a row states a size, it is once, few, many or the class of an expanded clone; other rows omit it.

>TRBJ1-2|NA|TRBV29-1|NA
CSAPILGRAVNYGYTF
TGCAGCGCCCCCATCCTAGGGAGGGCGGTAAACTATGGCTACACCTTC
>TRBJ2-1|TRBD2|TRBV7-2|once
CASSLGGTSFHEQFF
TGTGCCAGCAGCTTAGGGGGGACTAGTTTCCATGAGCAGTTCTTC
>TRBJ2-7|TRBD1|TRBV5-4|NA
CASSSVLGQGKNEQYF
TGTGCCAGCAGCTCGGTTCTTGGACAGGGGAAGAACGAGCAGTACTTC
>TRBJ1-2|TRBD1|TRBV27|NA
CASSLAGQGPYGYTF
TGTGCCAGCAGTTTAGCTGGACAGGGCCCCTATGGCTACACCTTC
>TRBJ2-5|TRBD2|TRBV9|few
CASSASGGGPETQYF
TGTGCCAGCAGCGCTAGCGGGGGGGGACCGGAGACCCAGTACTTC
>TRBJ1-1|NA|TRBV2|NA
CASSERGSNTEAFF
TGTGCCAGCAGTGAGCGGGGTTCAAACACTGAAGCTTTCTTT
>TRBJ1-1|TRBD1|TRBV6-5|NA
CASSSGQGPTEAFF
TGTGCCAGCAGTTCAGGACAGGGCCCCACTGAAGCTTTCTTT
>TRBJ1-1|NA|TRBV25-1|few
CASSLNSIPNTEAFF
TGTGCCAGCAGTTTGAACTCCATCCCCAACACTGAAGCTTTCTTT
>TRBJ2-3|TRBD2|TRBV13|NA
CASSLRLAGLTDTQYF
TGTGCCAGCAGCCTAAGACTAGCGGGGCTCACAGATACGCAGTATTTT
>TRBJ1-1|NA|TRBV7-2|once
CASSLVPGPNTEAFF
TGTGCCAGCAGCTTAGTCCCAGGTCCGAACACTGAAGCTTTCTTT
>TRBJ1-1|NA|TRBV19|NA
CASSIDGGMNTEAFF
TGTGCCAGTAGTATCGACGGGGGGATGAACACTGAAGCTTTCTTT
>TRBJ2-1|NA|TRBV5-8|NA
CASSLASEKFF
TGTGCCAGCAGCTTGGCTAGCGAGAAGTTCTTC
>TRBJ1-1|NA|TRBV2|few
CASKVEGGDTEAFF
TGTGCCAGCAAGGTGGAAGGCGGGGACACTGAAGCTTTCTTT
>TRBJ1-1|NA|TRBV6-1|NA
CASSVTLQGTEAFF
TGTGCCAGCAGTGTTACCCTTCAGGGCACTGAAGCTTTCTTT
>TRBJ2-7|NA|TRBV15|NA
CATSRGQTSSYEQYF
TGTGCCACCAGCAGAGGACAAACATCCTCCTACGAGCAGTACTTC
>TRBJ2-7|TRBD1|TRBV15|NA
CATSTGQGGNEEQYF
TGTGCCACCAGCACTGGACAGGGCGGCAATGAGGAGCAGTACTTC
>TRBJ1-1|TRBD1|TRBV18|NA
CASSPLEGQALNTEAFF
TGTGCCAGCTCACCACTCGAGGGACAGGCATTGAACACTGAAGCTTTCTTT
>TRBJ2-2|NA|TRBV28|NA
CASSLDPGQAANTGELFF
TGTGCCAGCAGCCTAGATCCGGGACAAGCGGCGAACACCGGGGAGCTGTTTTTT
>TRBJ2-3|TRBD2|TRBV11-2|NA
CASSLDRRTGGQSDTQYF
TGTGCCAGCAGCTTAGATCGGAGGACGGGGGGGCAGTCGGATACGCAGTATTTT
>TRBJ1-2|NA|TRBV7-9|NA
CASSFDSGTPYGYTF
TGTGCCAGCAGCTTCGATTCCGGGACACCATATGGCTACACCTTC
>TRBJ2-7|NA|TRBV6-5|once
CASKEGQKQYF
TGTGCCAGCAAGGAGGGGCAGAAGCAGTACTTC
>TRBJ2-5|NA|TRBV7-3|NA
CASSAVARRTETQYF
TGTGCCAGCAGCGCGGTCGCCCGCCGCACAGAGACCCAGTACTTC
>TRBJ2-3|TRBD2|TRBV28|NA
CASSSYGRAFGDTQYF
TGTGCCAGCAGTTCGTACGGGAGGGCCTTTGGAGATACGCAGTATTTT
>TRBJ1-1|NA|TRBV6-6|NA
CAGSYPLTGINTEAFF
TGTGCCGGCAGTTACCCTCTGACGGGGATAAACACTGAAGCTTTCTTT
>TRBJ2-7|NA|TRBV11-2|NA
CASSLDRYEQYF
TGTGCCAGCAGCTTAGATCGGTACGAGCAGTACTTC
>TRBJ1-5|NA|TRBV19|few
CASSQDSGRQPQHF
TGTGCCAGTAGTCAGGACAGCGGTAGACAGCCCCAGCATTTT
>TRBJ1-1|NA|TRBV18|NA
CASSPQGNTEAFF
TGTGCCAGCTCCCCCCAGGGGAACACTGAAGCTTTCTTT
>TRBJ2-7|NA|TRBV28|few
CASSVADSYEQYF
TGTGCCAGCAGCGTAGCCGACTCCTACGAGCAGTACTTC
>TRBJ2-7|TRBD1|TRBV7-9|NA
CASSRTLSGQGYEQYF
TGTGCCAGCAGCCGCACGCTATCGGGACAGGGCTACGAGCAGTACTTC
>TRBJ2-5|TRBD1|TRBV5-6|NA
CASSVPRTGNLQETQYF
TGTGCCAGCAGCGTACCCCGGACAGGGAATCTACAAGAGACCCAGTACTTC
>TRBJ2-3|TRBD2|TRBV5-4|NA
CASSPGLAGTDTQYF
TGTGCCAGCAGCCCAGGACTAGCGGGAACAGATACGCAGTATTTT
>TRBJ2-1|NA|TRBV2|NA
CASRWTFIQYNEQFF
TGTGCCAGCAGGTGGACTTTCATCCAGTACAATGAGCAGTTCTTC
>TRBJ2-2|TRBD1|TRBV9|NA
CASSVLGQGSGELFF
TGTGCCAGCAGCGTTCTCGGACAGGGGTCCGGGGAGCTGTTTTTT
>TRBJ1-1|NA|TRBV2|NA
CASSQSPSVTEAFF
TGTGCCAGCAGCCAGTCCCCGAGCGTAACTGAAGCTTTCTTT
>TRBJ2-7|NA|TRBV5-4|few
CASSPQGYEQYF
TGTGCCAGCAGCCCGCAGGGGTACGAGCAGTACTTC